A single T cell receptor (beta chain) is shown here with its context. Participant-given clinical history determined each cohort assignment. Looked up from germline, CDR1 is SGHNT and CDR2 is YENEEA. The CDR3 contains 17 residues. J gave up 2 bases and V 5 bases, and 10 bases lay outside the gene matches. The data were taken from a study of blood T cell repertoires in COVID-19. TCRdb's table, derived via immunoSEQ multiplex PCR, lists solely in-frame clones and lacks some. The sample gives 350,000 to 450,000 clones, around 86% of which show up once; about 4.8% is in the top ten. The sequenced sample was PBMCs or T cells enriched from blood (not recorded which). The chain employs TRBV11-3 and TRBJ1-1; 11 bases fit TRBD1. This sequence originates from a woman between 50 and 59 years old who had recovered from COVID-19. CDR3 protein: CASSPGTGGGRNTEAFF. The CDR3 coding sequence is TGTGCCAGCAGCCCCGGGACAGGGGGTGGTCGCAACACTGAAGCTTTCTTT. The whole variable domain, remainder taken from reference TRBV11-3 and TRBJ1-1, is EAGVVQSPRYKIIEKKQPVAFWCNPISGHNTLYWYLQNLGQGPELLIRYENEEAVDDSQLPKDRFSAERLKGVDSTLKIQPAELGDSAVYLCASSPGTGGGRNTEAFFGQGTRLTVV.